What follows are 26 T cell receptor beta chains derived from one specimen sequenced in a study of radiation and T cells in renal cell carcinoma. The repertoire was sequenced with immunoSEQ multiplex PCR; TCRdb's copy has only in-frame clones and lacks some. The sample has some 120,000 clones, 75% to 90% seen once. The time point denotes: blood 2 weeks post-SBRT. As for treatment: 15 Gy SBRT to primary tumor, nephrectomy 4 weeks later. The material sequenced was blood, taken from a patient whose treatment included radiotherapy and nephrectomy. The receptors stem from a woman aged 55-69 years with renal cell carcinoma.

The table lists this clone with a few counts. The chain combines TRBV19 with TRBJ2-2; TRBD1 aligns across 8 bases. The CDR3 contains 17 residues. Germline trimming cut 5 bases from V and 4 bases from J; bases unmatched to any gene: 12. From germline, CDR1 is LNHDA and CDR2 SQIVND (reference sequence). The CDR3 sequence is CASSAYSGGRGTGELFF. The CDR3 nucleotides are TGTGCCAGTAGTGCGTATTCAGGGGGCCGGGGCACCGGGGAGCTGTTTTTT.

Notes on this clone: One junction end disagrees with the germline gene, perhaps due to a read error. The chain employs TRBV5-4 and TRBJ1-1, with 9 bases identical to TRBD1. Germline V lookup: CDR1 SGHNT, CDR2 YYREEE (reference sequence). This CDR3 contains 14 residues. CDR3 loop: CASTLDRGNTEAFF. The DNA of the CDR3 is TGTGCCAGCACCTTGGACAGGGGAAACACTGAAGCTTTCTTT.

V usage is TRBV7-9 and J usage is TRBJ1-5; D gene uncertain. The V gene's germline CDR1 is SEHNR and CDR2 FQNEAQ (reference sequence). V dropped 0 bases and J dropped 7 bases, with 10 bases sitting between them. The CDR3 runs 14 residues. CDR3 DNA: TGTGCCAGCAGCTTAGCGGTTTCCGAGCAGCCCCAGCATTTT. Translating gives CASSLAVSEQPQHF. Supplemented by reference TRBV7-9 and TRBJ1-5, the full variable domain reads DTGVSQNPRHKITKRGQNVTFRCDPISEHNRLYWYRQTLGQGPEFLTYFQNEAQLEKSRLLSDRFSAERPKGSFSTLEIQRTEQGDSAMYLCASSLAVSEQPQHFGDGTRLSIL.

The genes are TRBV6-1 and TRBJ2-7; 8 bases match TRBD2. Trimming removed 3 bases from V and 6 bases from J; junction bases left unmatched: 4. The CDR3 sequence is 13 residues long. The germline gives CDR1 MNHNS, CDR2 SASEGT. In DNA, the CDR3 is TGTGCCAGCAGTGAGGGCAGCGGGGGCGAGCAGTACTTC. It specifies CASSEGSGGEQYF.

For this clone: It is unclear where the CDR3 begins or ends on the DNA, so no DNA is shown, and the CDR3 is as TCRdb lists it. The CDR3 is CASSYKRLGRVKNCFF. The rearrangement uses TRBV6-9 and TRBJ1-4. The CDR3 sequence runs 16 residues, both termini included. The germline gives CDR1 MNHGY, CDR2 SVAAGI.

The table lists this clone with a few counts. The sample carries other DNA sequences with the same CDR3. This chain joins TRBV5-1 and TRBJ1-5; D is uncertain. CDR3 length: 13 amino acids. V dropped 0 bases and J dropped 7 bases, with 8 bases sitting between them. In germline, CDR1 is SGHRS, CDR2 YFSETQ. CDR3 coding DNA: TGCGCCAGCAGCTTGGCCGGGAACCAGCCCCAGCATTTT. Protein product: CASSLAGNQPQHF.

The V call is TRBV7-2, the J call TRBJ2-5; 7 bases match TRBD2. The CDR3 runs 16 residues. Germline loops: CDR1 SGHTA, CDR2 FQGNSA. Germline trimming cut 5 bases from V and 3 bases from J; bases unmatched to any gene: 12. CDR3 in amino acids: CASSAGPGLPEETQYF. The CDR3 nucleotides read TGTGCCAGCAGCGCTGGGCCGGGACTACCAGAAGAGACCCAGTACTTC.

The V gene is TRBV4-2, the J gene TRBJ2-7; no clear D gene. CDR1 is LGHNA, CDR2 YNFKEQ, per germline. V lost 1 base and J 1 base, leaving 17 bases between the germline ends. The CDR3 consists of 17 residues. In nucleotides, the CDR3 is TGTGCCAGCAGCCAAGCTCCAGGTCAATATCAGTCCTACGAGCAGTACTTC. The encoded protein is CASSQAPGQYQSYEQYF.

The J gene is TRBJ2-1, the V gene TRBV2, with TRBD1 identical over 10 bases. The V gene end was trimmed by 7 bases and the J gene end by 5 bases; junction bases not matched to a gene: 5. Germline V lookup: CDR1 SNHLY, CDR2 FYNNEI. The CDR3 is made up of 14 amino acids. The CDR3 is CASKGTGENNEQFF. Written as DNA, the CDR3 is TGTGCCAGCAAAGGGACAGGGGAGAACAATGAGCAGTTCTTC.

CDR3 coding DNA: TGTGCCAGTAGTGTCGCCTCTAGCGAAACAGATACGCAGTATTTT. Translated, it gives CASSVASSETDTQYF. The rearrangement uses TRBV19 and TRBJ2-3, with D possibly being TRBD2 (6 bases). Germline CDR1 LNHDA, CDR2 SQIVND (reference sequence). This CDR3 comprises 15 residues. The V gene lost 5 bases and the J gene lost 3 bases, with 15 bases spanning the gap.

The chain carries TRBV19 and TRBJ2-3; 16 bases are shared with TRBD2. The CDR3 runs 17 residues. Germline-derived CDR1 and CDR2 are LNHDA and SQIVND (reference sequence). After removal of 5 bases from V and 5 bases from J, the junction contained 7 bases not matched to a gene. CDR3 protein: CASSLGTSGGAGDTQYF. The CDR3 nucleotides are TGTGCCAGTAGTCTTGGGACTAGCGGGGGGGCAGGAGATACGCAGTATTTT.

The V gene is TRBV5-4, the J gene TRBJ2-1, with unresolved D. V lost 0 bases and J lost 8, with 3 bases in between. This CDR3 is built from 11 residues. Germline V gives CDR1 SGHNT, CDR2 YYREEE (reference sequence). The CDR3 DNA follows: TGTGCCAGCAGCTTGGACTATGAGCAGTTCTTC. It is translated as CASSLDYEQFF.

This chain connects TRBV18 to TRBJ2-5; D remains ambiguous. Deletions cut 1 base from V and 0 bases from J, with 12 bases between. CDR1 and CDR2 from the germline V gene are KGHSH and LQKENI. CDR3 size: 16 residues. CDR3 loop: CASSPRPPSYQETQYF. The CDR3 region has the DNA TGTGCCAGCTCACCACGACCCCCCTCGTACCAAGAGACCCAGTACTTC.

The genes are TRBV6-5 and TRBJ2-7; maybe TRBD1 (5 bases). This CDR3 spans 13 amino acids. Looked up from germline, CDR1 is MNHEY and CDR2 is SVGAGI. V lost 4 bases, J lost 2 bases, and 9 bases lay in between. The CDR3 reads CASSSRAPYEQYF. The DNA for the CDR3 is TGTGCCAGCAGTTCCAGGGCCCCCTACGAGCAGTACTTC.

V gene TRBV5-6 combines with J gene TRBJ1-1; 7 bases agree with TRBD1. Per germline, CDR1 SGHDT and CDR2 YYEEEE. The CDR3 sequence is 14 residues long. Trimming took 2 bases from V and 0 from J; bases not matched to a gene: 1. This CDR3 is CASSLGTVNTEAFF. As DNA, the CDR3 is TGTGCCAGCAGCTTAGGGACAGTGAACACTGAAGCTTTCTTT.

This chain connects TRBV7-2 to TRBJ2-7; weak D call: TRBD2 (5 bases). The CDR3 length is 15 residues. In germline, CDR1 is SGHTA, CDR2 FQGNSA. The V gene lost 1 base and the J gene lost 2 bases, with 12 bases spanning the gap. As DNA, the CDR3 is TGTGCCAGCAGCTTAGGGGCGGGCGGAACCTACGAGCAGTACTTC. It specifies CASSLGAGGTYEQYF.

The chain carries TRBV6-1 and TRBJ1-3; D might be TRBD1 (5 bases). Germline assignment: CDR1 MNHNS and CDR2 SASEGT. This CDR3 contains 15 residues. Deletions cut 5 bases from V and 3 bases from J, with 14 bases between. CDR3 protein: CASSHMGGYGNTIYF. The CDR3 region has the DNA TGTGCCAGCAGTCACATGGGGGGATATGGAAACACCATATATTTT.

This chain links TRBV5-4 with TRBJ1-1; unclear D gene. This CDR3 is 14 amino acids long. Germline CDR1 reads SGHNT; CDR2 reads YYREEE (reference sequence). V lost 5 bases to trimming and J lost 0 bases, with 11 bases between them. The CDR3: CASSREPMNTEAFF. In DNA, the CDR3 is TGTGCCAGCAGTCGGGAGCCGATGAACACTGAAGCTTTCTTT.

As concerns this clone: This specimen includes other DNA sequences encoding the same CDR3. As DNA, the CDR3 is TGTGCCAGCAGCGTAGGAGGGTTCTCCTACGAGCAGTACTTC. Its translation: CASSVGGFSYEQYF. The V call is TRBV9, the J call TRBJ2-7; D may be TRBD2 (5 bases). Germline loops: CDR1 SGDLS, CDR2 YYNGEE. The CDR3 covers 14 residues. V was shortened by 0 bases and J by 0 bases, with 7 bases between the two germline ends.

The V gene is TRBV9, the J gene TRBJ1-2; tentative D call: TRBD1 (6 bases). This CDR3 has 14 residues. The V gene's germline CDR1 is SGDLS and CDR2 YYNGEE. Trimming pared 3 bases from V and 6 bases from J, leaving 15 bases between. The CDR3 DNA reads TGTGCCAGCAGCGCCCCAACCGACAGGAATGGCTACACCTTC. It specifies CASSAPTDRNGYTF.

The chain couples TRBV5-1 to TRBJ2-5; a weak D match, TRBD2 (6 bases). From germline, CDR1 is SGHRS and CDR2 YFSETQ. V dropped 4 bases and J dropped 0 bases, with 10 bases sitting between them. This CDR3 has 14 amino acids. CDR3 bases: TGCGCCAGCAGCCCGGCGGGGAACCAAGAGACCCAGTACTTC. Translation: CASSPAGNQETQYF.

V usage is TRBV1 and J usage is TRBJ1-1; no check of the table's D call, TRBD1, against the DNA was made. TRBV1 represents a pseudogene. The CDR3 spans 16 residues. The CDR3 loop is CTSSQVGAGLNTEAFF. The CDR3 bases are TGCACCAGCAGCCAAGTTGGGGCAGGGCTGAACACTGAAGCTTTCTTT.

This chain connects TRBV6-1 to TRBJ1-1; D unresolved. Germline V lookup: CDR1 MNHNS, CDR2 SASEGT. This CDR3 has 15 amino acids. With 6 bases removed from V and 7 bases from J, the gap between germline ends came to 21 bases. CDR3 residues: CASSTELDSRREAFF. CDR3 DNA sequence: TGTGCCAGCAGCACCGAACTTGATTCTAGACGTGAAGCTTTCTTT.

The V call is TRBV9, the J call TRBJ2-7; the match to TRBD2 covers 8 bases. The germline CDR1 and CDR2 sequences are SGDLS and YYNGEE. V dropped 2 bases and J dropped 5; count of bases not matched to a gene: 12. The CDR3 is 16 amino acids. The CDR3 sequence is CASSVSSGRGLHEQYF. The CDR3 region has the DNA TGTGCCAGCAGCGTTTCAAGCGGGAGAGGGCTCCACGAGCAGTACTTC.

The rearrangement uses TRBV2 and TRBJ1-2, with D tentatively TRBD1 (6 bases). CDR3 size: 15 residues. Trimming pared 5 bases from V and 0 bases from J, leaving 13 bases between. Germline CDR1 reads SNHLY; CDR2 reads FYNNEI. The CDR3 loop reads CASSSLQGANYGYTF. CDR3 nucleotide sequence: TGTGCCAGCAGTTCCCTACAGGGTGCTAACTATGGCTACACCTTC.

The count of this clone is one. This chain connects TRBV23-1 to TRBJ2-1, with 9 bases aligning to TRBD1. TRBV23-1 is noted as an ORF with a role that remains uncertain. The CDR3 runs to 18 residues. V shed 2 bases, J shed 6 bases, and the junction held 14 bases outside the gene matches. As DNA, the CDR3 is TGCGCCAGCAGTCAACCCTCCTACCGGGACAGGGTAGGCAATGAGCAGTTCTTC. Its protein product is CASSQPSYRDRVGNEQFF.